This record concerns one TCR beta chain sequence. The data stem from a study of blood T cell repertoires in COVID-19. Some clones are missing from TCRdb's copy, which holds only in-frame ones; the method was immunoSEQ multiplex PCR. The table records more than 350,000 clones, around nine tenths of them present only once. Per the germline V gene, CDR1 is SQVTM and CDR2 is ANQGSEA. Trimming cost V 7 bases and J 4 bases, with 17 bases left between them. The CDR3 loop spans 14 amino acids. This sequence was found in a young woman who had been exposed to COVID-19. This sequence joins TRBV29-1 and TRBJ2-1; D is undetermined. Specimen: PBMCs or T cells enriched from blood (not recorded which). In DNA form, the CDR3 reads TGCAGCGCAATCCTCGCCATTACATACAATGAGCAGTTCTTC. This codes for CSAILAITYNEQFF.